Each of the 9 T cell receptor beta chains below was sequenced from the same sample in a study of blood T cells in healthy people across ages. Primed by a sample-barcoded 5' primer and a J-beta primer mix, a second PCR proceeded for about 6 to 11 cycles. TCRdb re-analysed the 5' RACE reads in MiXCR, keeping a single row per CDR3 protein. Of approximately 900,000 distinct CDR3 sequences in the sample, under 50% were seen once. Source material: blood. The source of these receptors is a man aged 25-45 years in good health.

This clonotype turned up a few times. A junction end diverges from the germline sequence, so it may reflect a read error. The genes are TRBV5-1 and TRBJ2-7; possible D gene TRBD1, 6 bases. CDR3 length: 12 amino acids. CDR1 is SGHRS and CDR2 is YFSETQ in the germline V gene. The CDR3 coding sequence is TGTGCCAGCAGTGAGGGGGTCTACGAGCAGTACTTC. Translated, it gives CASSEGVYEQYF.

The J gene is TRBJ2-1, the V gene TRBV20-1; D might be TRBD2 (5 bases). Trimming cost V 8 bases and J 6 bases, with 17 bases left between them. CDR3 length: 13 residues. Germline V CDR1 and CDR2: DFQATT, SNEGSKA (reference sequence). CDR3 nucleotides: TGCAGTACTGGGCCCCGGGAATTCAATGAGCAGTTCTTC. Residues: CSTGPREFNEQFF.

This chain joins TRBV12-3 or TRBV12-4 and TRBJ2-4, with D hard to call. The CDR3 extends over 16 amino acids. Trimming removed 3 bases from V and 6 bases from J, with 18 bases in between. The CDR3 coding sequence is TGTGCCAGCAGTTTTGGCAGTCGGAAGGATCGAAACATTCAGTACTTC. Amino acids: CASSFGSRKDRNIQYF.

To note about this clonotype: A much larger clonotype is one base distant, so this may be a read error. This chain links TRBV6-2 or TRBV6-3 with TRBJ2-7, with a possible D match to TRBD1 (6 bases). V lost 10 bases to trimming and J lost 7 bases, with 20 bases between them. CDR3 length: 13 amino acids. Germline CDR1 MNHEY, CDR2 SVGEGT. CDR3 amino acids: CANIPVRGKEQYF. The CDR3 DNA sequence: TGTGCCAACATCCCTGTAAGGGGGAAGGAGCAGTACTTC.

The CDR3 bases are TGTGCCAGCAGTCCCGAACACCGGACCTACGAGCAGTACTTC. It codes for CASSPEHRTYEQYF. The rearrangement uses TRBV28 and TRBJ2-7; D is uncertain. V lost 5 bases to trimming and J lost 2 bases, with 13 bases between them. Germline V lookup: CDR1 MDHEN, CDR2 SYDVKM. This CDR3 region has 14 residues.

This rearrangement joins TRBV29-1 to TRBJ2-3; TRBD2 is a possible D gene (5 bases). The CDR3 contains 13 residues. Trimming left V 7 bases short and J 1 base short, with 12 bases between. Germline CDR1 is SQVTM and CDR2 is ANQGSEA. The CDR3 DNA reads as TGCAGCGCTCGGGGAACACGCACAGATACGCAGTATTTT. This encodes CSARGTRTDTQYF.

The chain has TRBV28 and TRBJ2-5; D perhaps matches TRBD2 (5 bases). CDR1 is MDHEN, CDR2 SYDVKM, per germline. Deletions cut 6 bases from V and 2 bases from J, with 19 bases between. The CDR3 covers 16 residues. The CDR3 reads CASSRRHGVKQETQYF. In DNA, the CDR3 is TGTGCCAGCAGCCGACGACACGGGGTGAAGCAAGAGACCCAGTACTTC.

V gene TRBV5-1 combines with J gene TRBJ2-7; TRBD2 matches at 7 bases. CDR3 length: 17 amino acids. V was clipped by 0 bases and J by 0 bases; unmatched bases: 9. Germline CDR1 and CDR2: SGHRS and YFSETQ. The CDR3 reads CASSLEVGGSISYEQYF. CDR3 sequence (DNA): TGCGCCAGCAGCTTGGAGGTGGGGGGGTCAATCTCCTACGAGCAGTACTTC.

This clonotype was seen a handful of times. The chain links TRBV7-2 to TRBJ2-4; 7 bases match TRBD2. V was pared by 4 bases and J by 0 bases, with 3 bases of the junction left unmatched. Germline values: CDR1 SGHTA, CDR2 FQGNSA. This CDR3 has 15 residues. The CDR3 coding sequence is TGTGCCAGCAGCTCCACTAGCGTAGCCAAAAACATTCAGTACTTC. Translated: CASSSTSVAKNIQYF.